The sequence of this T cell receptor (beta chain) was determined in a study of T cells in Graves' hyperthyroidism and ophthalmopathy. The V end was cut by 4 bases, the J end by 8 bases, with 16 bases between. The CDR3 totals 14 residues. Germline lookup yields CDR1 SGHNT and CDR2 YYREEE (reference sequence). Regions amplified from RNA transcripts were the TCR beta CDR3 regions. A first-round RT-PCR of the TCR CDR3 used the HTBI primer set. MiXCR, applied by TCRdb to the multiplex PCR reads, yields one record per CDR3 protein. There are a few hundred thousand distinct CDR3 sequences in the sample; roughly 14% occur only once, and about 7% lies in the top ten. Findings and limits, study-wide: Among thyroid clonotypes expanded above 0.001, most also appeared in blood.

With respect to this clonotype: Its antigen is not identified.

The receptor was derived from a woman aged 30 to 39 with Graves' hyperthyroidism. V and J are TRBV5-4 and TRBJ1-5, with a possible D match to TRBD1 (5 bases). Material: blood. This chain's CDR3 is CASSPGPGGEPQHF. In DNA, the CDR3 is TGTGCCAGCAGCCCCGGGCCGGGGGGAGAGCCCCAGCATTTT.